This passage covers 30 T cell receptor beta chains from one sample sequenced in a study of blood T cell repertoires in COVID-19. The data were produced by immunoSEQ multiplex PCR, yet TCRdb's version contains in-frame clones alone and is incomplete. In the table there are approximately 97,000 clones, more than 90% of which are singletons. The sequenced sample was peripheral blood. The source of these receptors is a man younger than 35 with acute or convalescent COVID-19.

The chain has TRBV27 and TRBJ1-2, with TRBD1 matching over 7 bases. Losses at the gene ends were 5 bases for V and 5 bases for J; bases not matched to a gene: 8. The CDR3 has 14 residues. Germline CDR1 MNHEY, CDR2 SMNVEV (reference sequence). The CDR3 loop is CASSTTGTVYGYTF. For the CDR3, the DNA is TGTGCCAGCAGTACAACCGGGACAGTTTATGGCTACACCTTC.

The chain's CDR3 is CASSLYRGGDTQYF. The CDR3 nucleotides read TGCGCCAGCAGCTTGTACAGGGGCGGAGATACGCAGTATTTT. The gene calls are TRBV5-1 and TRBJ2-3; 7 positions agree with TRBD1. The CDR3 length is 14 residues. V gave up 1 base and J gave up 5 bases; unmatched junction bases: 4. Germline lookup yields CDR1 SGHRS and CDR2 YFSETQ.

V gene TRBV5-1 combines with J gene TRBJ1-1; 12 positions agree with TRBD1. From germline, CDR1 is SGHRS and CDR2 YFSETQ. V lost 0 bases, J lost 1 base, and 4 bases stayed unmatched. The length of the CDR3 is 17 residues. CDR3: CASSLAGTGGANTEAFF. CDR3 DNA: TGCGCCAGCAGCTTGGCTGGGACAGGGGGCGCGAACACTGAAGCTTTCTTT. Combining the CDR3 with reference TRBV5-1 and TRBJ1-1 gives the whole variable domain KAGVTQTPRYLIKTRGQQVTLSCSPISGHRSVSWYQQTPGQGLQFLFEYFSETQRNKGNFPGRFSGRQFSNSRSEMNVSTLELGDSALYLCASSLAGTGGANTEAFFGQGTRLTVV.

The chain is built from TRBV4-1 and TRBJ2-7, with D unresolved. V gave up 0 bases and J gave up 2 bases, with 8 bases separating them. Germline CDR1 is MGHRA and CDR2 is YSYEKL. This CDR3 region has 14 residues. CDR3 sequence reads: CASSQDLAAYEQYF. DNA for the CDR3: TGCGCCAGCAGCCAAGATCTTGCGGCCTACGAGCAGTACTTC.

The chain is built from TRBV12-3 or TRBV12-4 and TRBJ2-1; D uncertain. V was pared by 6 bases and J by 9 bases, with 12 bases between. CDR3 size: 12 residues. DNA of the CDR3: TGTGCCAGCAGGAAAAGAGGTCCTGAGCAGTTCTTC. This codes for CASRKRGPEQFF.

This clone appeared a single time. The chain has TRBV5-8 and TRBJ1-1; D might be TRBD1 (5 bases). CDR3 size: 14 residues. V was pared by 0 bases and J by 7 bases, with 13 bases between. Germline V gene lookup returns CDR1 SGHTS and CDR2 YDEGEE. The CDR3 nucleotides are TGTGCCAGCAGCTTGGCCAGAGTGGGGCTTGAAGCTTTCTTT. This sequence encodes CASSLARVGLEAFF.

The chain carries TRBV9 and TRBJ2-1; TRBD2 matches 10 bases. The CDR3 is made up of 16 amino acids. Trimming cost V 2 bases and J 0 bases; bases outside gene matches: 2. Germline CDR1 reads SGDLS; CDR2 reads YYNGEE. The CDR3 loop is CASSVSGGSSYNEQFF. In DNA form, the CDR3 reads TGTGCCAGCAGCGTTAGCGGGGGGAGCTCCTACAATGAGCAGTTCTTC.

This chain joins TRBV19 and TRBJ1-2; 7 positions agree with TRBD1. This CDR3 contains 13 residues. From germline, CDR1 is LNHDA and CDR2 SQIVND (reference sequence). Trimming at V came to 2 bases and at J to 8 bases, leaving 5 bases not matched to a gene. DNA of the CDR3: TGTGCCAGTAGTATAAGGGGGCCTTTGGGCTACACCTTC. It yields the protein CASSIRGPLGYTF.

J is TRBJ1-3 and V is TRBV4-1, with D unclear. The CDR3 contains 15 residues. Germline V CDR1 and CDR2: MGHRA, YSYEKL. V was clipped by 0 bases and J by 1 base, with 7 bases between them. CDR3 sequence: CASSQETYSGNTIYF. The CDR3 DNA reads TGCGCCAGCAGCCAAGAAACTTATTCTGGAAACACCATATATTTT.

The genes are TRBV3-1 (or the pseudogene TRBV3-2) and TRBJ2-5; tentative D call: TRBD2 (5 bases). CDR3 length: 15 residues. V was trimmed by 1 base and J by 5 bases, leaving 14 bases between them. Germline V gives CDR1 LGHDT, CDR2 YNNKEL (reference sequence). In DNA, the CDR3 is TGTGCCAGCAGCCAAGCGGGGAATAGGTTGGAGACCCAGTACTTC. This translates into CASSQAGNRLETQYF.

The rearrangement uses TRBV6-1 and TRBJ1-2; tentative D call: TRBD1 (5 bases). The CDR3 runs to 16 residues. Germline V lookup: CDR1 MNHNS, CDR2 SASEGT. The V end lost 4 bases, the J end lost 6 bases, and 21 bases lay between the germline ends. DNA for the CDR3: TGTGCCAGCAGTGGCCCCCTGGGAAAAGGGGATGATGGCTACACCTTC. Its translation: CASSGPLGKGDDGYTF.

This clone was counted once. The chain employs TRBV29-1 and TRBJ2-3; the match to TRBD2 covers 8 bases. This CDR3 region has 16 residues. Unmatched junction bases numbered 9, after V lost 4 bases and J lost 0 bases. Germline loops: CDR1 SQVTM, CDR2 ANQGSEA. CDR3 DNA sequence: TGCAGCGTTGGGTGGGATCAGCGGGGGAGCACAGATACGCAGTATTTT. Amino acids: CSVGWDQRGSTDTQYF.

The chain joins TRBV19 to TRBJ2-7; D unresolved. This CDR3 comprises 14 residues. Between the trimmed V and J ends, which lost 8 bases and 6 bases, there was a span of 20 bases. Germline V gene data show CDR1 as LNHDA and CDR2 as SQIVND (reference sequence). CDR3 in DNA: TGTGCCAGTCGCGACGTGGGCCCGATGAGCGAGCAGTACTTC. It is translated as CASRDVGPMSEQYF.

The count of this clone is one. This chain uses TRBV5-6 with TRBJ1-1; 11 nucleotides match TRBD1. CDR1 and CDR2 from the germline V gene are SGHDT and YYEEEE. The CDR3 is made up of 15 amino acids. The trim removed 3 bases at V and 3 bases at J, leaving 4 bases unmatched. In DNA form, the CDR3 reads TGTGCCAGCAGCTGGTCGGGACAGGGGGACACTGAAGCTTTCTTT. Encoded protein: CASSWSGQGDTEAFF.

This chain joins TRBV11-2 and TRBJ1-4; possible D gene TRBD1, 6 bases. The length of the CDR3 is 15 residues. V lost 5 bases, J lost 5 bases, and 15 bases lay in between. Germline CDR1 is SGHAT and CDR2 is FQNNGV. The CDR3 DNA reads TGTGCCAGCAGCCCACTACGACAGGAAAATGAAAAACTGTTTTTT. Protein product: CASSPLRQENEKLFF.

The chain combines TRBV6-4 with TRBJ1-1; 9 positions agree with TRBD1. Germline lookup yields CDR1 MRHNA and CDR2 SNTAGT. Trimming cost V 4 bases and J 4 bases; bases outside gene matches: 7. CDR3 length: 15 residues. CDR3 sequence: CASSATGGSSTEAFF. The CDR3 DNA reads TGTGCCAGCAGTGCCACAGGGGGCAGCAGCACTGAAGCTTTCTTT.

The chain combines TRBV5-1 with TRBJ1-1, with D tentatively TRBD1 (5 bases). This CDR3 spans 14 amino acids. Trimming took 2 bases from V and 0 from J, leaving 8 bases between them. Germline lookup yields CDR1 SGHRS and CDR2 YFSETQ. CDR3 bases: TGCGCCAGCAGCTTTGGGGGGTTGAACACTGAAGCTTTCTTT. Translation: CASSFGGLNTEAFF. The full variable domain, its missing parts supplied by reference TRBV5-1 and TRBJ1-1, is KAGVTQTPRYLIKTRGQQVTLSCSPISGHRSVSWYQQTPGQGLQFLFEYFSETQRNKGNFPGRFSGRQFSNSRSEMNVSTLELGDSALYLCASSFGGLNTEAFFGQGTRLTVV.

The chain links TRBV4-1 to TRBJ2-3; the match to TRBD2 covers 11 bases. CDR1 and CDR2 from the germline V gene are MGHRA and YSYEKL. This CDR3 comprises 20 residues. Unmatched junction bases numbered 18, after V lost 3 bases and J lost 4 bases. The DNA for the CDR3 is TGCGCCAGCAGCCAGGGGCGGCTAGCGGGGGGAGTTGGGGTGTCAGATACGCAGTATTTT. Amino acids: CASSQGRLAGGVGVSDTQYF.

The chain uses TRBV6-1 and TRBJ2-7; TRBD2 matches at 10 bases. The CDR3 has 12 amino acids. The germline gives CDR1 MNHNS, CDR2 SASEGT. The CDR3: CATRLAGDEQYF. DNA of the CDR3: TGTGCGACCCGACTAGCGGGCGACGAGCAGTACTTC.

This clone was counted once. The gene calls are TRBV13 and TRBJ1-1, with D possibly being TRBD1 (6 bases). Germline-derived CDR1 and CDR2 are PRHDT and FYEKMQ (reference sequence). This CDR3 region has 13 residues. The V end was cut by 5 bases, the J end by 4 bases, with 11 bases between. CDR3 region: CASSRIQGTEAFF. The CDR3 coding sequence is TGTGCCAGCAGCCGCATACAGGGCACTGAAGCTTTCTTT.

V gene TRBV9 combines with J gene TRBJ1-3, with D possibly TRBD1 on 6 matching bases. This CDR3 is 13 amino acids long. Trimming removed 4 bases at V and 2 bases at J, with 7 bases between. Germline V lookup: CDR1 SGDLS, CDR2 YYNGEE. The CDR3 nucleotides are TGTGCCAGCAGCACAGGGACTGGAAACACCATATATTTT. It specifies CASSTGTGNTIYF.

This chain joins TRBV20-1 and TRBJ1-1; the D gene is possibly TRBD1 (5 bases). This CDR3 is 14 amino acids long. Deletions cut 3 bases from V and 1 base from J, with 12 bases between. The germline V gene encodes CDR1 DFQATT and CDR2 SNEGSKA (reference sequence). CDR3 residues: CSASGTFTNTEAFF. DNA for the CDR3: TGCAGTGCTAGTGGGACTTTCACGAACACTGAAGCTTTCTTT.

This sequence joins TRBV7-9 and TRBJ2-3, with D maybe TRBD1 (6 bases). This CDR3 has 14 residues. V was trimmed by 4 bases and J by 5 bases, leaving 13 bases between them. CDR1 and CDR2 from the germline V gene are SEHNR and FQNEAQ (reference sequence). Here the CDR3 reads CASSYTGMGDTQYF. The CDR3 coding sequence is TGTGCCAGCAGCTACACAGGGATGGGAGATACGCAGTATTTT.

The chain joins TRBV21-1 to TRBJ1-1; the table's D gene call, TRBD1, was not cross checked with the DNA. TRBV21-1 is a pseudogene. This CDR3 contains 15 residues. Here the CDR3 reads CASSSRDKGRTEAFF. In DNA, the CDR3 is TGTGCCAGCAGCAGCCGGGACAAGGGAAGGACTGAAGCTTTCTTT.

For the CDR3, the DNA is TGTGCCACCAGCAGAAAGAATAGCGGGGTCAGCTCCTACAATGAGCAGTTCTTC. Its translation is CATSRKNSGVSSYNEQFF. The chain employs TRBV15 and TRBJ2-1, with 8 bases fitting TRBD2. The germline V gene has CDR1 LNHNV and CDR2 YYDKDF (reference sequence). The CDR3 has 18 amino acids. V dropped 2 bases and J dropped 0; count of bases not matched to a gene: 9.

The chain recombines TRBV3-1 (or the pseudogene TRBV3-2) with TRBJ1-2; no firm D call. This CDR3 spans 14 amino acids. Trimming took off 6 bases at V and 1 base at J, with 12 bases between the two ends. CDR1 is LGHDT, CDR2 YNNKEL, per germline (reference sequence). The CDR3 protein is CASSRATFNYGYTF. Written as DNA, the CDR3 is TGTGCCAGCAGTCGCGCCACGTTTAACTATGGCTACACCTTC.

This clone was recorded a few times. This chain connects TRBV6-5 to TRBJ1-2; no firm D call. The CDR3 runs to 13 residues. The germline CDR1 and CDR2 sequences are MNHEY and SVGAGI. Trimming left V 6 bases short and J 1 base short, with 9 bases between. CDR3 sequence reads: CASSLTSNYGYTF. CDR3 DNA: TGTGCCAGCAGCTTGACAAGTAACTATGGCTACACCTTC.

The V call is TRBV6-4, the J call TRBJ1-1, with 8 bases lining up with TRBD1. The CDR3 loop spans 14 amino acids. With V trimmed by 2 bases and J by 10 bases, 9 bases remained unmatched. Per the germline V gene, CDR1 is MRHNA and CDR2 is SNTAGT. CDR3 coding DNA: TGTGCCAGCAGTGACACGGACAGGGCCGGTTCAGCTTTCTTT. Amino acid sequence: CASSDTDRAGSAFF.

V gene TRBV7-2 combines with J gene TRBJ1-5; D is undetermined. In germline, CDR1 is SGHTA, CDR2 FQGNSA. The CDR3 has 16 residues. V was cut by 2 bases and J by 2 bases, with 13 bases left in between. CDR3 in DNA: TGTGCCAGCAGCTTATATGCGGGGTCGGGCAATCAGCCCCAGCATTTT. Translation gives CASSLYAGSGNQPQHF.

CDR3 bases: TGTGTCAGAATCGCCAAGTCGAGCGGGAGCCCTAACGAGCAGTACTTC. Its protein is CVRIAKSSGSPNEQYF. The rearrangement links TRBV7-5 to TRBJ2-7; the table's D call, TRBD2, has no DNA check behind it. TRBV7-5 is a pseudogene locus. The CDR3 is made up of 16 amino acids.